Listed below are T cell receptor beta chains from one sample, sequenced in a study of blood T cells in healthy people across ages. Each CDR3 protein gets one entry after TCRdb re-called the 5' RACE reads with MiXCR. Here the sample spans 800,000 or so distinct CDR3 sequences, 20% to 25% being singletons. The same data also went into a second study, on T cells of mothers and their children.

What was sequenced was blood. These receptors all stem from a boy aged 5-17 years in good health. Each CDR3 is given with its conserved first and last residue. A D gene is named only where the DNA matches it firmly. Some rows mark clone size as missing; the rest say once, few, many or name a class of expanded clone.

>TRBJ2-7|NA|NA|TRBV6-5
TGTGCCAGCAGGCCGGGACTCGGCGACGAGCAGTACTTC
CASRPGLGDEQYF
>TRBJ1-6|NA|NA|TRBV7-9
TGTGCCAGCAGCTTGCCCGGGGGGTCACCCCTCCACTTT
CASSLPGGSPLHF
>TRBJ2-2|NA|TRBD1|TRBV9
TGTGCCAGCAACCCCAGAGGGGGACAGGGAAACACCGGGGAGCTGTTTTTT
CASNPRGGQGNTGELFF
>TRBJ2-7|few|NA|TRBV4-2
TGTGCCAGCAGCCAAGATTTAGGGGGTCCGTACGAGCAGTACTTC
CASSQDLGGPYEQYF
>TRBJ1-3|few|NA|TRBV20-1
TGCAGTGCTAGAGAAGGGAGGGCTGGAAACACCATATATTTT
CSAREGRAGNTIYF
>TRBJ2-1|NA|TRBD1|TRBV29-1
TGCAGGGTGGGGACAGGAGATTACAATGAGCAGTTCTTC
CRVGTGDYNEQFF
>TRBJ2-4|NA|NA|TRBV30
TGTGCCTGGAGCTCACATCCAGCCAAAAACATTCAGTACTTC
CAWSSHPAKNIQYF
>TRBJ1-6|NA|NA|TRBV7-9
TGTGCCAGCAGCAGATCGCCCAACAGGAACAATAATTCACCCCTCCACTTT
CASSRSPNRNNNSPLHF
>TRBJ2-2|NA|TRBD2|TRBV29-1
TGCAGCGTTGATGTTGGGACTAGCGAAACCGGGGAGCTGTTTTTT
CSVDVGTSETGELFF
>TRBJ2-7|NA|TRBD1|TRBV7-2
TGTGCCAGCAGCCAGGTCAGGGGGCCTAGCGAGACCTACGAGCAGTACTTC
CASSQVRGPSETYEQYF
>TRBJ2-1|NA|TRBD1|TRBV7-9
TGTGCCAGCAGCGAGGCCCCCGGGACAGGGTTTTACGATGAGCAGTTCTTC
CASSEAPGTGFYDEQFF
>TRBJ1-1|few|NA|TRBV6-5
TGTGCCAGCAGTTACTCATCAGGAGCGAACACTGAAGCTTTCTTT
CASSYSSGANTEAFF
>TRBJ1-1|NA|NA|TRBV7-9
TGTGCCAGCAGCTTATTGGAGGGCCCTGAAGCTTTCTTT
CASSLLEGPEAFF
>TRBJ2-7|few|TRBD1|TRBV6-2/TRBV6-3
TGTGCCAGCAGGGACAGGGGCGAGAACGAGCAGTACTTC
CASRDRGENEQYF
>TRBJ1-5|NA|NA|TRBV24-1
TGTGCCACCAGTGATATACGCGGGACAAATCAGCCCCAGCATTTT
CATSDIRGTNQPQHF
>TRBJ2-7|NA|TRBD2|TRBV7-9
TGTGCCAGCACCGGAACCGGGCGGGAGGGCCGTCTCGAGCAGTACTTC
CASTGTGREGRLEQYF